The T cell receptor (beta chain) described here comes from a study of vaccination and CD4 T cells after COVID-19. The Oncomine TCR Beta short-read assay generated sequence data from the DNA of cultured CD4+ T cells. One entry per CDR3 protein, called by TCRdb with MiXCR from the PCR reads. The data hold roughly 16,000 distinct CDR3 sequences, with approximately 48% observed a single time. As for treatment: roughly 10-day PBMC culture with coronavirus spike peptide pools or control peptides (ViraFEST assay). A note on this clonotype: Its target is unknown.

The TCR was taken from a human donor who had recovered from COVID-19. The sample comprised CD4+ T cells from blood, cultured in vitro.

The CDR3 DNA is TGCGCCAGCAGCCCCGACAGCGTTGCGGGACTACTCTCTTACAATGAGCAGTTCTTC. The encoded protein is CASSPDSVAGLLSYNEQFF. The chain joins TRBV5-1 to TRBJ2-1; the match to TRBD2 covers 7 bases. Germline lookup yields CDR1 SGHRS and CDR2 YFSETQ. The CDR3 has 19 amino acids. V trimming: 4 bases; J trimming: 4 bases; junction bases outside the gene matches: 20.